This entry features one T cell receptor (beta chain) sequence. Its antigen remains unknown. This sample stems from a study of cytomegalovirus exposure and HLA in healthy donors. Study observations and caveats: According to an earlier analysis, most TCR beta V segments yielded productive rearrangements about 90% or about 30% of the time. For most subjects, TCR beta sequences were reported to predict HLA-A and HLA-B alleles with accuracy. Testing in vitro showed a few CMV-associated chains specific for CMV antigens.

Germline lookup yields CDR1 GTSNPN and CDR2 SVGIG (reference sequence). This CDR3 has 13 residues. Trimming took 1 base from V and 7 from J, leaving 11 bases between them. PCR used 60 Vbeta primers and 13 Jbeta primers. The method was immunoSEQ multiplex PCR; TCRdb's version includes in-frame clones alone and lacks a portion of them. Of hundreds of thousands of clones listed, about 80% are singletons. The sequence came from a woman aged 55-70 years in good health and CMV-seropositive. The genes are TRBV30 and TRBJ1-5; D is undetermined. Sequences were obtained from PBMCs. The CDR3, as DNA: TGTGCCTGGAGTGCGTCATTAGTGCAGCCCCAGCATTTT. Translated: CAWSASLVQPQHF.